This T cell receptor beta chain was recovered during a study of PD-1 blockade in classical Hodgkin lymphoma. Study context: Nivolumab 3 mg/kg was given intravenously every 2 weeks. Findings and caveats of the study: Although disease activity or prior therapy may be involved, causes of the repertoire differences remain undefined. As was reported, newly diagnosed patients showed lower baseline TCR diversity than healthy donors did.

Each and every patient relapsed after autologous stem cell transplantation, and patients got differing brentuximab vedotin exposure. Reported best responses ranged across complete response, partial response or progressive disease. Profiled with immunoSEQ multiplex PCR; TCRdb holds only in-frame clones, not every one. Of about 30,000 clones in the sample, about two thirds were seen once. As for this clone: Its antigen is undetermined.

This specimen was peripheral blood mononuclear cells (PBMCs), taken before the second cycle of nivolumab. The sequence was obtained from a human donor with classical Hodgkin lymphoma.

CDR3 bases: TGTGCCAGCAGCTTAGGACTAGCTGGGGAGACCCAGTACTTC. Encoded protein: CASSLGLAGETQYF. The J gene is TRBJ2-5, the V gene TRBV11-2; 7 positions agree with TRBD2. The CDR3 spans 14 residues. After removal of 1 base from V and 5 bases from J, the junction contained 4 bases not matched to a gene. CDR1 SGHAT and CDR2 FQNNGV come from the germline V gene.